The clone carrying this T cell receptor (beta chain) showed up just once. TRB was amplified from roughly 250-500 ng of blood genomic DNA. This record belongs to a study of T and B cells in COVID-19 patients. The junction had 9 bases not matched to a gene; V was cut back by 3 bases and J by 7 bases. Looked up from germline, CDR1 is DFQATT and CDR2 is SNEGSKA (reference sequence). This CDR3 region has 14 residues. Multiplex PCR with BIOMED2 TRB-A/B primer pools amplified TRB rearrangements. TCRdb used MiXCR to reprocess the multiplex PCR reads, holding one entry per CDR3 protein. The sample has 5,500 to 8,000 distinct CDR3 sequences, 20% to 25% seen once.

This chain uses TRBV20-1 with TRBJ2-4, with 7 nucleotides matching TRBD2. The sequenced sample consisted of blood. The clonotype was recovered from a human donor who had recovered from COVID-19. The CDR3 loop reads CSASLSGGGNIQYF. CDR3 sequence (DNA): TGCAGTGCTAGTCTATCCGGGGGAGGGAACATTCAGTACTTC.